This entry lists 25 T cell receptor beta chains sequenced from one sample in a study of cytomegalovirus exposure and HLA in healthy donors. PCR primers comprised 60 Vbeta and 13 Jbeta primers. TCRdb's table, derived via immunoSEQ multiplex PCR, lists solely in-frame clones and lacks some. The sample consists of roughly 48,000 clones, around 66% of them appearing once. The sample was PBMCs. All receptors derive from a man in his late teens or twenties in good health and CMV-seronegative.

This clone qualifies as medium-sized (0.01 to 0.1%). The V call is TRBV7-2, the J call TRBJ2-6; 13 bases fit TRBD2. Trimming removed 0 bases from V and 2 bases from J; junction bases left unmatched: 4. The CDR3 covers 19 residues. CDR1 is SGHTA, CDR2 FQGNSA, per germline. The CDR3 nucleotides are TGTGCCAGCAGCTTAGCGAGACTAGCGGGAGGAACTGGGGCCAACGTCCTGACTTTC. This gives the protein CASSLARLAGGTGANVLTF.

The chain joins TRBV13 to TRBJ2-7; TRBD2 agrees at 7 bases. The J segment lost 2 bases and the V segment lost 5 bases, leaving 9 bases of the junction unmatched. This CDR3 is built from 15 residues. The germline V gene has CDR1 PRHDT and CDR2 FYEKMQ (reference sequence). CDR3 in amino acids: CASSRGEGRAYEQYF. In DNA, the CDR3 is TGTGCCAGCAGCCGGGGGGAGGGAAGGGCCTACGAGCAGTACTTC.

The V and J genes are TRBV12-5 and TRBJ2-5; no reliable D call. The CDR3 has 11 residues. Germline CDR1 reads LGHNT; CDR2 reads FRNRAP. V lost 2 bases and J 4 bases, leaving 2 bases between the germline ends. The CDR3 bases are TGTGCTAGTGGTTTGCGAGAGACCCAGTACTTC. This encodes CASGLRETQYF.

This rearrangement joins TRBV28 to TRBJ2-1, with TRBD2 matching over 7 bases. This CDR3 has 15 residues. V lost 3 bases and J lost 7; bases outside the gene matches: 9. Germline-derived CDR1 and CDR2 are MDHEN and SYDVKM. The CDR3 reads CASSFSGLPINEQFF. The CDR3 nucleotides are TGTGCCAGCAGTTTCTCGGGACTACCGATAAATGAGCAGTTCTTC.

This clone was seen a few times. This chain links TRBV7-8 with TRBJ1-1; 7 nucleotides agree with TRBD1. The CDR3 spans 13 residues. Germline CDR1 is SGHVS and CDR2 is FQNEAQ. J gave up 6 bases and V 5 bases, and 6 bases lay outside the gene matches. The CDR3: CASSLRGSPEAFF. CDR3 sequence (DNA): TGTGCCAGCAGCCTCAGGGGGTCTCCTGAAGCTTTCTTT.

This rearrangement joins TRBV6-5 to TRBJ1-5; possibly TRBD1 for D (5 bases). The CDR3 totals 14 residues. The germline CDR1 and CDR2 sequences are MNHEY and SVGAGI. With 4 bases removed from V and 0 bases from J, the gap between germline ends came to 7 bases. CDR3 coding DNA: TGTGCCAGCAGTTCCAGGGATAGCAATCAGCCCCAGCATTTT. It specifies CASSSRDSNQPQHF.

V and J are TRBV7-2 and TRBJ1-2, with unresolved D. Germline assignment: CDR1 SGHTA and CDR2 FQGNSA. V lost 1 base to trimming and J lost 6 bases, with 9 bases between them. The CDR3 totals 13 residues. The CDR3 here is CASSLEQLHGYTF. The CDR3 DNA reads as TGTGCCAGCAGCTTAGAACAGCTCCATGGCTACACCTTC.

The genes are TRBV6-1 and TRBJ2-2, with a weak D call TRBD2 (7 bases). V was cut by 8 bases and J by 3 bases, with 13 bases left in between. Looked up from germline, CDR1 is MNHNS and CDR2 is SASEGT. The CDR3 runs to 14 residues. The CDR3 protein is CASSGGRDTGELFF. The CDR3 bases are TGTGCCAGCTCCGGGGGGCGGGACACCGGGGAGCTGTTTTTT.

The chain carries TRBV11-2 and TRBJ1-2; perhaps TRBD1 as D (5 bases). V lost 5 bases to trimming and J lost 2 bases, with 18 bases between them. CDR3 length equals 16 residues. The germline gives CDR1 SGHAT, CDR2 FQNNGV. The CDR3 sequence is CASSLQTATVNYGYTF. The CDR3 nucleotides are TGTGCCAGCAGCCTACAAACCGCGACAGTCAACTATGGCTACACCTTC.

This sequence joins TRBV7-2 and TRBJ2-1; TRBD2 might be the D (5 bases). Germline V gene data show CDR1 as SGHTA and CDR2 as FQGNSA. Deletions cut 5 bases from V and 10 bases from J, with 9 bases between. The CDR3 is 11 residues long. CDR3 amino acids: CASSQSGEQFF. In nucleotides, the CDR3 is TGTGCCAGCAGCCAATCGGGGGAGCAGTTCTTC.

The genes are TRBV30 and TRBJ2-6; D is possibly TRBD1 (6 bases). The germline V gene encodes CDR1 GTSNPN and CDR2 SVGIG (reference sequence). With 4 bases removed from V and 6 bases from J, the gap between germline ends came to 10 bases. There are 13 residues in the CDR3. CDR3 loop: CAWNEGQANVLTF. CDR3 nucleotide sequence: TGTGCCTGGAACGAGGGACAGGCCAACGTCCTGACTTTC.

This rearrangement joins TRBV4-3 to TRBJ2-1; TRBD2 aligns across 8 bases. In germline, CDR1 is LGHNA, CDR2 YSLEER. This CDR3 has 15 amino acids. V trimming: 3 bases; J trimming: 9 bases; junction bases outside the gene matches: 10. In nucleotides, the CDR3 is TGCGCCAGCAGCCAGGGCCCGACTAGCGTGAGTGAGCAGTTCTTC. Its protein product is CASSQGPTSVSEQFF.

This clone has only a few counts. The V gene is TRBV5-8, the J gene TRBJ2-3; a possible D gene is TRBD2 (6 bases). The ends were cut back, 2 bases at V and 0 bases at J, with 13 bases in the middle. Germline V gene sequence: CDR1 SGHTS, CDR2 YDEGEE. The CDR3 has 16 residues. The CDR3: CASSFFGGTSTDTQYF. CDR3 DNA: TGTGCCAGCAGCTTCTTCGGCGGGACTAGCACAGATACGCAGTATTTT.

This clone was recorded once. The chain links TRBV25-1 to TRBJ1-2, with 7 bases matching TRBD1. The ends lost 6 bases at V and 3 bases at J; junction bases unmatched: 10. The CDR3 is 15 amino acids. Germline V lookup: CDR1 MGHDK, CDR2 SYGVNS. The CDR3: CASSGAQGPDYGYTF. CDR3 bases: TGTGCCAGCAGCGGCGCACAGGGGCCGGACTATGGCTACACCTTC.

The chain uses TRBV4-1 and TRBJ1-2; 9 bases fit TRBD1. CDR1 is MGHRA and CDR2 is YSYEKL in the germline V gene. The trim removed 2 bases at V and 4 bases at J, leaving 14 bases unmatched. The CDR3 is made up of 18 amino acids. The CDR3 region has the DNA TGCGCCAGCAGCCAACCACCACCCCTAGACAGGGGGACCTATGGCTACACCTTC. It is translated as CASSQPPPLDRGTYGYTF.

The chain couples TRBV6-5 to TRBJ1-1; D is perhaps TRBD1 (5 bases). This CDR3 is 15 amino acids long. V lost 1 base, J lost 1 base, and 10 bases lay in between. The germline V gene has CDR1 MNHEY and CDR2 SVGAGI. The CDR3 DNA reads TGTGCCAGCAGTTACTACACACAGGCGAACACTGAAGCTTTCTTT. This sequence encodes CASSYYTQANTEAFF.

The gene calls are TRBV4-1 and TRBJ1-4; D remains unclear. Trimming shortened V by 1 base and J by 4 bases, and 13 bases separated the two germline ends. Per germline, CDR1 MGHRA and CDR2 YSYEKL. There are 16 residues in the CDR3. In nucleotides, the CDR3 is TGCGCCAGCAGCCAAGTGGCAGCTCAGGTTAATGAAAAACTGTTTTTT. As protein: CASSQVAAQVNEKLFF.

This chain joins TRBV25-1 and TRBJ2-5, with 10 bases aligning to TRBD1. J lost 5 bases, V lost 3 bases, and 6 bases had no gene match. Looked up from germline, CDR1 is MGHDK and CDR2 is SYGVNS. The CDR3 is 15 residues long. The CDR3 sequence: CASSEELGQGETQYF. CDR3 in DNA: TGTGCCAGCAGTGAGGAGTTGGGACAGGGGGAGACCCAGTACTTC.

The chain links TRBV7-2 to TRBJ2-3; D might be TRBD2 (6 bases). The ends were cut back, 5 bases at V and 2 bases at J, with 11 bases in the middle. This CDR3 spans 14 amino acids. Germline V gene sequence: CDR1 SGHTA, CDR2 FQGNSA. The CDR3 sequence is CASSISGPTDTQYF. DNA of the CDR3: TGTGCCAGCAGCATTAGCGGCCCCACAGATACGCAGTATTTT.

The gene calls are TRBV30 and TRBJ1-2; no definite D call. Trimming left V 5 bases short and J 4 bases short, with 8 bases between. CDR3 size: 11 residues. Germline V CDR1 and CDR2: GTSNPN, SVGIG (reference sequence). The chain's CDR3 is CAWSTAYGYTF. In nucleotides, the CDR3 is TGTGCCTGGTCAACAGCCTATGGCTACACCTTC.

V usage is TRBV6-5 and J usage is TRBJ2-7; 9 bases are a match to TRBD2. Germline V gene lookup returns CDR1 MNHEY and CDR2 SVGAGI. V shed 6 bases and J 6 bases; nucleotides not matched to a gene: 9. The CDR3 loop spans 14 amino acids. The CDR3 nucleotides are TGTGCCAGCAGGACCCTAGCGGGATGGGGCGAGCAGTACTTC. Its protein is CASRTLAGWGEQYF.

The chain has TRBV6-1 and TRBJ2-7; 15 bases agree with TRBD2. V was clipped by 6 bases and J by 3 bases; unmatched bases: 3. The CDR3 sequence is 15 residues long. Germline V CDR1 and CDR2: MNHNS, SASEGT. CDR3 in amino acids: CASRLGLAGGYEQYF. CDR3 DNA: TGTGCCAGCAGACTGGGACTAGCGGGAGGCTACGAGCAGTACTTC.

The chain carries TRBV28 and TRBJ1-2, with D possibly TRBD1 on 6 matching bases. CDR3 length: 15 amino acids. In germline, CDR1 is MDHEN, CDR2 SYDVKM. V lost 6 bases, J lost 3 bases, and 17 bases lay in between. CDR3 bases: TGTGCCAGCAGCTCCGGGGACCAGGGGTACTATGGCTACACCTTC. Translated: CASSSGDQGYYGYTF.

The genes are TRBV4-3 and TRBJ1-2; D is ambiguous. This CDR3 region has 13 residues. CDR1 and CDR2 from the germline V gene are LGHNA and YSLEER. Trimming left V 6 bases short and J 0 bases short, with 8 bases between. The CDR3 DNA reads TGCGCCAGCAGGTCCTTAGCTAACTATGGCTACACCTTC. Protein sequence: CASRSLANYGYTF.

This clone was seen only a few times. This chain connects TRBV30 to TRBJ2-3; no firm D call. The germline V and J ends were trimmed by 4 bases and 5 bases, with 4 bases remaining between them. The germline CDR1 and CDR2 sequences are GTSNPN and SVGIG (reference sequence). This CDR3 is 10 amino acids long. This chain's CDR3 is CAWTQDTQYF. In nucleotides, the CDR3 is TGTGCCTGGACCCAAGATACGCAGTATTTT.